This TCR beta chain emerged from a study of blood T cell repertoires in COVID-19. Turning to the study itself: The United States, Italy and Spain provided the acute and convalescent COVID-19 samples. PBMCs, B-cell-depleted T cells, or T cells were the source of the cDNA or gDNA that made up the material.

As processed by the authors: Estimation of nucleated cell counts relied on the amplification of reference gene primers. Produced via immunoSEQ multiplex PCR; TCRdb's table is partial and in-frame only. That table supplies the V and J calls and clone size; D and trimming were determined from the DNA. The table shows roughly 100,000 clones, with about 90% occurring only once. The V segment lost 4 bases and the J segment 7 bases; nucleotides outside the gene matches: 11. The CDR3 is 15 amino acids. CDR1 is MNHEY, CDR2 SVGAGI, per germline. The rearrangement joins TRBV6-5 to TRBJ2-7, with 9 bases that match TRBD1. Sequencing was performed on peripheral blood. This clonotype was sampled from a human donor in a cohort sampled during active COVID-19. The CDR3 spells CASSSTGTGFGEQYF. For the CDR3, the DNA is TGTGCCAGCAGTTCCACCGGGACAGGGTTTGGAGAGCAGTACTTC.